The 23 T cell receptor beta chains reported below all come from one sample, sequenced in a study of a mutant IDH1 vaccine in newly diagnosed glioma. Time point in this sample: baseline, week 1 (first vaccination visit). Treatment: pre-vaccination baseline after standard-of-care therapy. Assay used: immunoSEQ multiplex PCR; TCRdb lists only in-frame clones, some missing. The sample lists roughly 86,000 clones; about 82% were seen once. The starting material was PBMCs, obtained from a glioma patient treated with radiotherapy, temozolomide or both. Source of these receptors: a man aged 40-49 years with glioma.

The chain is built from TRBV28 and TRBJ2-1; 7 nucleotides align to TRBD2. The germline CDR1 and CDR2 sequences are MDHEN and SYDVKM. This CDR3 spans 13 amino acids. The J segment lost 5 bases and the V segment lost 3 bases, leaving 1 base of the junction unmatched. The CDR3 nucleotides read TGTGCCAGCAGTTTGGGGGGGGACAATGAGCAGTTCTTC. It yields the protein CASSLGGDNEQFF.

The genes are TRBV4-3 and TRBJ2-3; D gene uncertain. CDR3 length: 12 residues. In germline, CDR1 is LGHNA, CDR2 YSLEER. V was clipped by 1 base and J by 6 bases, with 5 bases between them. CDR3 bases: TGCGCCAGCAGCCAAGCTTACGATACGCAGTATTTT. It encodes CASSQAYDTQYF.

The table lists this clone with a count of one. The gene calls are TRBV6-5 and TRBJ1-5; tentatively, D is TRBD1 (6 bases). From germline, CDR1 is MNHEY and CDR2 SVGAGI. This CDR3 has 13 residues. V lost 5 bases, J lost 5 bases, and 10 bases lay in between. DNA for the CDR3: TGTGCCAGCAGTGCAGGGGTGGATCAGCCCCAGCATTTT. It translates to CASSAGVDQPQHF.

V usage is TRBV4-3 and J usage is TRBJ2-7; the D gene is possibly TRBD1 (5 bases). The CDR3 is 13 amino acids. Per germline, CDR1 LGHNA and CDR2 YSLEER. Trimming stripped 4 bases from V and 2 bases from J, with 9 bases between. Written as DNA, the CDR3 is TGCGCCAGCAGCCTGGAGACAGCCTACGAGCAGTACTTC. It encodes CASSLETAYEQYF.

The chain couples TRBV1 to TRBJ2-7. TRBV1 is described as a pseudogene. CDR3 length: 10 amino acids. Written as DNA, the CDR3 is TGCACCAGCCGGACCTACGAGCAGTACTTC. Residues: CTSRTYEQYF.

The table lists this clone with a few counts. The rearrangement joins TRBV2 to TRBJ1-4, with TRBD1 matching over 7 bases. This CDR3 comprises 12 residues. J gave up 13 bases and V 7 bases, and 9 bases lay outside the gene matches. Per the germline V gene, CDR1 is SNHLY and CDR2 is FYNNEI. CDR3 coding DNA: TGTGCCAGCACCAGAGACAGGGATGGACTGTTTTTT. This gives the protein CASTRDRDGLFF.

This clone occurred once. The rearrangement uses TRBV6-5 and TRBJ1-2, with D tentatively TRBD1 (6 bases). Germline V gene lookup returns CDR1 MNHEY and CDR2 SVGAGI. The V and J ends lost 4 bases and 1 base respectively, with 10 bases between them. The CDR3 extends over 14 amino acids. The CDR3, as DNA: TGTGCCAGCAGTTCGGACAGTCTTAACTATGGCTACACCTTC. It codes for CASSSDSLNYGYTF.

This clone was counted a few times. This chain connects TRBV30 to TRBJ1-5; D is ambiguous. The V gene lost 0 bases and the J gene lost 7 bases, with 4 bases spanning the gap. This CDR3 has 11 amino acids. The germline V gene has CDR1 GTSNPN and CDR2 SVGIG (reference sequence). In nucleotides, the CDR3 is TGTGCCTGGAGTGTACGGCAGCCCCAGCATTTT. Residues: CAWSVRQPQHF.

The chain couples TRBV5-6 to TRBJ2-7, with a possible D match to TRBD2 (5 bases). The CDR3 consists of 15 residues. Per germline, CDR1 SGHDT and CDR2 YYEEEE. Trimming took 4 bases from V and 1 from J, leaving 15 bases between them. The CDR3 DNA is TGTGCCAGCAGCAACCGGCGGGCGAAGTCCTACGAGCAGTACTTC. It encodes CASSNRRAKSYEQYF.

The gene calls are TRBV7-3 and TRBJ2-1, with 11 bases lining up with TRBD2. With V trimmed by 1 base and J by 1 base, 3 bases remained unmatched. The CDR3 sequence is 17 residues long. Germline CDR1 SGHTA, CDR2 FQGTGA. Here the CDR3 reads CASSLMLAGGSYNEQFF. The CDR3 coding sequence is TGTGCCAGCAGCTTAATGCTAGCGGGAGGATCCTACAATGAGCAGTTCTTC.

V and J are TRBV5-1 and TRBJ2-1; D ambiguous. CDR1 and CDR2 (germline): SGHRS, YFSETQ. Trimming took off 0 bases at V and 4 bases at J, with 5 bases between the two ends. This CDR3 has 13 amino acids. CDR3 loop: CASSLVPYNEQFF. DNA for the CDR3: TGCGCCAGCAGCTTGGTCCCATACAATGAGCAGTTCTTC. The variable domain in full, completed from reference TRBV5-1 and TRBJ2-1, reads KAGVTQTPRYLIKTRGQQVTLSCSPISGHRSVSWYQQTPGQGLQFLFEYFSETQRNKGNFPGRFSGRQFSNSRSEMNVSTLELGDSALYLCASSLVPYNEQFFGPGTRLTVL.

V usage is TRBV6-5 and J usage is TRBJ2-2; the D gene could be TRBD1 or TRBD2 (6 bases each). Deletions cut 0 bases from V and 7 bases from J, with 12 bases between. There are 15 residues in the CDR3. CDR1 and CDR2 (germline): MNHEY, SVGAGI. The CDR3 sequence is CASSYSVGGGGELFF. Here the CDR3 DNA reads TGTGCCAGCAGTTACTCGGTCGGGGGCGGCGGGGAGCTGTTTTTT.

V and J are TRBV5-4 and TRBJ1-2; possible D gene TRBD1, 5 bases. CDR3 length: 13 residues. Trimming stripped 0 bases from V and 8 bases from J, with 11 bases between. Germline values: CDR1 SGHNT, CDR2 YYREEE (reference sequence). The CDR3 DNA follows: TGTGCCAGCAGCTTGGCTCAGGGAAGGGGCTACACCTTC. This encodes CASSLAQGRGYTF. The variable domain in full, with the rest retrieved from reference TRBV5-4 and TRBJ1-2, is ETGVTQSPTHLIKTRGQQVTLRCSSQSGHNTVSWYQQALGQGPQFIFQYYREEENGRGNFPPRFSGLQFPNYSSELNVNALELDDSALYLCASSLAQGRGYTFGSGTRLTVV.

The gene calls are TRBV6-6 and TRBJ1-1; D unresolved. With 4 bases removed from V and 6 bases from J, the gap between germline ends came to 12 bases. CDR3 length: 13 amino acids. Germline assignment: CDR1 MNHNY and CDR2 SVGAGI (reference sequence). The CDR3 DNA follows: TGTGCCAGCAGTTTGGGGTCCAACGCTGAAGCTTTCTTT. Translation gives CASSLGSNAEAFF.

The J gene is TRBJ2-5, the V gene TRBV5-6; TRBD1 matches at 8 bases. Germline V gives CDR1 SGHDT, CDR2 YYEEEE. This CDR3 is 16 amino acids long. The V segment lost 3 bases and the J segment 0 bases; nucleotides outside the gene matches: 7. The CDR3 is CASSYRTGTHQETQYF. In nucleotides, the CDR3 is TGTGCCAGCAGCTACAGGACAGGGACCCACCAAGAGACCCAGTACTTC.

The chain couples TRBV15 to TRBJ2-5, with D uncertain. The germline V gene has CDR1 LNHNV and CDR2 YYDKDF (reference sequence). This CDR3 comprises 13 residues. Trimming pared 1 base from V and 3 bases from J, leaving 6 bases between. CDR3 amino acids: CATSRGGEETQYF. The CDR3, as DNA: TGTGCCACCAGCAGAGGCGGAGAAGAGACCCAGTACTTC.

The chain combines TRBV6-5 with TRBJ1-6; D is uncertain. Between the trimmed V and J ends, which lost 6 bases and 5 bases, there was a span of 8 bases. Germline assignment: CDR1 MNHEY and CDR2 SVGAGI. This CDR3 has 13 amino acids. CDR3 coding DNA: TGTGCCAGCAGGCCGACCAATAATTCACCCCTCCACTTT. Amino acids: CASRPTNNSPLHF.

This clone was recorded once. The rearrangement links TRBV10-1 to TRBJ2-1; TRBD1 matches 11 bases. This CDR3 region has 15 residues. The trim removed 8 bases at V and 4 bases at J, leaving 7 bases unmatched. Germline V gene data show CDR1 as WNHNN and CDR2 as SYGVQD (reference sequence). The CDR3 here is CASRPDRGLYNEQFF. Written as DNA, the CDR3 is TGCGCCAGCCGACCGGACAGGGGGCTTTACAATGAGCAGTTCTTC.

This sequence joins TRBV18 and TRBJ2-3, with 13 bases matching TRBD2. Losses at the gene ends were 6 bases for V and 0 bases for J; bases not matched to a gene: 15. Germline CDR1 KGHSH, CDR2 LQKENI. The CDR3 totals 20 residues. The CDR3 is CASSTLGLAGDTGSTDTQYF. The CDR3 region has the DNA TGTGCCAGCTCCACTCTAGGACTAGCGGGAGATACGGGAAGCACAGATACGCAGTATTTT.

This chain joins TRBV2 and TRBJ2-7; D is unresolved. The V end was cut by 2 bases, the J end by 3 bases, with 2 bases between. The germline gives CDR1 SNHLY, CDR2 FYNNEI. The CDR3 consists of 11 residues. The CDR3 DNA follows: TGTGCCAGCAGTGAAATCTACGAGCAGTACTTC. Translated: CASSEIYEQYF.

J is TRBJ2-7 and V is TRBV11-3; D is possibly TRBD2 (5 bases). This CDR3 region has 15 residues. Between the trimmed V and J ends, which lost 5 bases and 1 base, there was a span of 15 bases. CDR1 is SGHNT and CDR2 is YENEEA in the germline V gene. The CDR3 reads CASSPGRGISYEQYF. In DNA, the CDR3 is TGTGCCAGCAGCCCTGGGAGAGGCATTTCCTACGAGCAGTACTTC.

The chain has TRBV6-5 and TRBJ1-4; 7 bases line up with TRBD1. CDR3 size: 15 residues. With 1 base clipped from V and 4 bases from J, the junction kept 3 bases outside the gene matches. Germline assignment: CDR1 MNHEY and CDR2 SVGAGI. This CDR3 reads CASSYYRGLNEKLFF. As DNA, the CDR3 is TGTGCCAGCAGTTACTACAGGGGTCTTAATGAAAAACTGTTTTTT.

The chain uses TRBV5-4 and TRBJ2-5; 7 bases fit TRBD1. V was pared by 0 bases and J by 5 bases, with 1 base of the junction left unmatched. Germline V gene sequence: CDR1 SGHNT, CDR2 YYREEE (reference sequence). The CDR3 is 13 residues long. Here the CDR3 reads CASSLDRGETQYF. DNA of the CDR3: TGTGCCAGCAGCTTGGACAGGGGTGAGACCCAGTACTTC. Based on the CDR3 plus reference TRBV5-4 and TRBJ2-5, the full variable domain is ETGVTQSPTHLIKTRGQQVTLRCSSQSGHNTVSWYQQALGQGPQFIFQYYREEENGRGNFPPRFSGLQFPNYSSELNVNALELDDSALYLCASSLDRGETQYFGPGTRLLVL.